The 2 T cell receptor beta chains below all came from one sample that was sequenced in a study of cytomegalovirus exposure and HLA in healthy donors. PCR was performed using 60 Vbeta and 13 Jbeta primers. The assay was immunoSEQ multiplex PCR, and TCRdb's table has in-frame clones only and misses some. The sample includes under 200,000 clones, approximately 80% of them seen just once. Sequencing was performed on PBMCs. These receptors were collected from a woman aged 18-35 years in good health and CMV-seronegative.

The chain is built from TRBV19 and TRBJ1-5; D uncertain. This CDR3 contains 15 residues. Trimming shortened V by 1 base and J by 7 bases, and 14 bases separated the two germline ends. Germline V gene lookup returns CDR1 LNHDA and CDR2 SQIVND (reference sequence). CDR3 protein: CASSIGGSYYQPQHF. The CDR3 nucleotides are TGTGCCAGTAGTATAGGAGGGAGTTACTACCAGCCCCAGCATTTT.

V and J are TRBV7-2 and TRBJ2-5; 13 bases line up with TRBD2. Germline V CDR1 and CDR2: SGHTA, FQGNSA. The CDR3 is made up of 17 amino acids. The ends lost 4 bases at V and 4 bases at J; junction bases unmatched: 9. The CDR3: CASSSFGLAGVGETQYF. The CDR3 coding sequence is TGTGCCAGCAGCTCTTTTGGACTAGCGGGAGTAGGAGAGACCCAGTACTTC.